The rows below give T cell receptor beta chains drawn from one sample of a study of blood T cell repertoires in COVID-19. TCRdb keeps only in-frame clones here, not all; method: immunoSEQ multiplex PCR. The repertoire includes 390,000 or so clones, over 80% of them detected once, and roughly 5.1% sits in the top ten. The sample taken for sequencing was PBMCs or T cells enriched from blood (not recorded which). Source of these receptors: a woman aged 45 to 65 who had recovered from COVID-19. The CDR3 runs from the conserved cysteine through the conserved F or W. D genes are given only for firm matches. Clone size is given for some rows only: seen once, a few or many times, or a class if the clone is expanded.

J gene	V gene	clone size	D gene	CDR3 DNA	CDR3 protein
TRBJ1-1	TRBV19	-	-	TGTGCCAGTAGTTTTCTTATGAACACTGAAGCTTTCTTT	CASSFLMNTEAFF
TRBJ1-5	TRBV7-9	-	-	TGTGCCAGCAGCTTAGGGGACAAAAGCAATCAGCCCCAGCATTTT	CASSLGDKSNQPQHF
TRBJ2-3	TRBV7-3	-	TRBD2	TGTGCCAGCAGCGCCCAGGGGGGCGGGGGGGCCGTAGATACGCAGTATTTT	CASSAQGGGGAVDTQYF
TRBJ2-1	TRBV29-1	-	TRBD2	TGCAGCGTTGAGCTAGCGGGAGTTTACAATGAGCAGTTCTTC	CSVELAGVYNEQFF
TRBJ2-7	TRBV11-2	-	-	TGTGCCAGCAGCTTAGAGGCAGGCCCGGGGTACGAGCAGTACTTC	CASSLEAGPGYEQYF
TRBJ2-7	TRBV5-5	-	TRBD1	TGTGCCAGCAGCTTGTGGGACAGGGGGCCGGACGAGCAGTACTTC	CASSLWDRGPDEQYF
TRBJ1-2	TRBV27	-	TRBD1	TGTGCCAGCAGTGGACAAGACAGGGGGTTTTATGGCTACACCTTC	CASSGQDRGFYGYTF
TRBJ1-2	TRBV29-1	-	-	TGCAGCGTTGGCAGGGGCGAATATGGCTACACCTTC	CSVGRGEYGYTF
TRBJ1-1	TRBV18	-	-	TGTGCCAGCTCACCCCCTGGGACACACACTGAAGCTTTCTTT	CASSPPGTHTEAFF
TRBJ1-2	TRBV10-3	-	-	TGTGCCATCAGTGACGACTATGGCTACACCTTC	CAISDDYGYTF
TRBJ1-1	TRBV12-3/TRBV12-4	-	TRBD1	TGTGCCAGCAGCTCCACAGGGGCCACTGAAGCTTTCTTT	CASSSTGATEAFF
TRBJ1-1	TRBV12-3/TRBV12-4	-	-	TGTGCCAGCAGTACGGGGTACACTGAAGCTTTCTTT	CASSTGYTEAFF
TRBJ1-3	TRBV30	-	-	TGTGCCGGAAGGGGTTACTCTGGAAACACCATATATTTT	CAGRGYSGNTIYF
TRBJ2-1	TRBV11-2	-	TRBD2	TGTGCCAGCAGCTTGACTAGCGTCGGTGAGCAGTTCTTC	CASSLTSVGEQFF
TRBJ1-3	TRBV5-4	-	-	TGTGCCAGCAGCTTAGCGGGCAGTAACTCTGGAAACACCATATATTTT	CASSLAGSNSGNTIYF
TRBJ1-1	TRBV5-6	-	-	TGTGCCAGCAGCCCGATACTGAACGGGAACACTGAAGCTTTCTTT	CASSPILNGNTEAFF
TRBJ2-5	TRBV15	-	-	TGTGCCACCAGCAGTGGGTTGCGGGGGCAACTCCAAGAGACCCAGTACTTC	CATSSGLRGQLQETQYF
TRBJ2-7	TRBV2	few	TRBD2	TGTGCCAGCAGGGAGACTAGCGGGGGCCTTTATTTCTTC	CASRETSGGLYFF
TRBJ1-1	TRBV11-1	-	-	TGTGCCAGCAGCCCGAGTCCGGGATCGAACACTGAAGCTTTCTTT	CASSPSPGSNTEAFF
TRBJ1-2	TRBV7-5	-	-	TGTGCCAGAAGCCATTCGACAGGGAAGGAGTATGGCTACACCTTC	CARSHSTGKEYGYTF
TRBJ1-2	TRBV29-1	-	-	TGCAGCGTTGAATCCAGGGAGGACTATGGCTACACCTTC	CSVESREDYGYTF
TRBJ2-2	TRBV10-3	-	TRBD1	TGTGCCATCACTCGGACAGGGGTGACGAACACCGGGGAGCTGTTTTTT	CAITRTGVTNTGELFF
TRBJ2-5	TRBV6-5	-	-	TGTGCCAGCAGTTACTTTTCAGGGGAGGAGACCCAGTACTTC	CASSYFSGEETQYF
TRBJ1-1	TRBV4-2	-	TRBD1	TGTGCCAGCAGCCAGTTGGACAGGCTCGATATGAACACTGAAGCTTTCTTT	CASSQLDRLDMNTEAFF
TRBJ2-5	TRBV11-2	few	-	TGTGCCAGCAGCTCGAGACAAACTAGGGCTCAAGAGACCCAGTACTTC	CASSSRQTRAQETQYF
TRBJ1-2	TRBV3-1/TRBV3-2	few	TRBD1	TGTGCCAGCAGCCACGGTAACAGGGGCGCTAACTATGGCTACACCTTC	CASSHGNRGANYGYTF
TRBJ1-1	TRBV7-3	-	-	TGTGCCAGCAGCCAATCCCCGGGGGGGAACACTGAAGCTTTCTTT	CASSQSPGGNTEAFF
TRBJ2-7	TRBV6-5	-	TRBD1	TGTGCCAGCAGTTACCCGGGGACAGGGACCTCCCACGAGCAGTACTTC	CASSYPGTGTSHEQYF
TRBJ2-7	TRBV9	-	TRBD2	TGTGCCAGCAGCGTAGACAGCGGGAGTAGTGGCGAGCAGTACTTC	CASSVDSGSSGEQYF
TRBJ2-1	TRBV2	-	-	TGTGCCAGCAGTGGGTTGGGCAGTTACAATGAGCAGTTCTTC	CASSGLGSYNEQFF
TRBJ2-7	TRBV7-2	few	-	TGTGCCAGCAGTGGAGGGGCTCTCAGGTACGAGCAGTACTTC	CASSGGALRYEQYF
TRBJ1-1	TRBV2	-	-	TGTGCCAGCAGAGCAACAGGCCCCACTGAAGCTTTCTTT	CASRATGPTEAFF
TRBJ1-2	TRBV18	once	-	TGTGCCAGCTCACCACCGGAGCTACAGGGCTATGGCTACACCTTC	CASSPPELQGYGYTF
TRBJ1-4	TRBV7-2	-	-	TGTGCCAGCAGCTTTGGAACAGGCGGTGTTGAAAAACTGTTTTTT	CASSFGTGGVEKLFF
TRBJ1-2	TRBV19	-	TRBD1	TGTGCCAGTAGTATGAGGACAGGACAAACGGGCTACACCTTC	CASSMRTGQTGYTF
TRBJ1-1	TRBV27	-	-	TGTGCCAGCAGTTTATCGAGTTTCGGCACTGAAGCTTTCTTT	CASSLSSFGTEAFF
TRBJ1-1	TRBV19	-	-	TGTGCCAGTAGTATTAGAAGACAGAACACTGAAGCTTTCTTT	CASSIRRQNTEAFF
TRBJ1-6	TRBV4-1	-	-	TGCGCCAGCAGCCTTGTATCGAGCTCCTCCTATAATTCACCCCTCCACTTT	CASSLVSSSSYNSPLHF
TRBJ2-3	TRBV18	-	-	TGTGCCAGCTCACCAAAGCAGGGGAGCACAGATACGCAGTATTTT	CASSPKQGSTDTQYF
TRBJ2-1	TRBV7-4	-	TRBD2	TGTGCCAGCAGTCCGACTAGCGGGAGTTCCTACAATGAGCAGTTCTTC	CASSPTSGSSYNEQFF
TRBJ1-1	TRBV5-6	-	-	TGTGCCAGCACCCCGACAGGAACCAACACTGAAGCTTTCTTT	CASTPTGTNTEAFF
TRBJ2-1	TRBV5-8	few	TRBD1	TGTGCCAGCAGCTTTGGGACAGCCATATACAATGAGCAGTTCTTC	CASSFGTAIYNEQFF